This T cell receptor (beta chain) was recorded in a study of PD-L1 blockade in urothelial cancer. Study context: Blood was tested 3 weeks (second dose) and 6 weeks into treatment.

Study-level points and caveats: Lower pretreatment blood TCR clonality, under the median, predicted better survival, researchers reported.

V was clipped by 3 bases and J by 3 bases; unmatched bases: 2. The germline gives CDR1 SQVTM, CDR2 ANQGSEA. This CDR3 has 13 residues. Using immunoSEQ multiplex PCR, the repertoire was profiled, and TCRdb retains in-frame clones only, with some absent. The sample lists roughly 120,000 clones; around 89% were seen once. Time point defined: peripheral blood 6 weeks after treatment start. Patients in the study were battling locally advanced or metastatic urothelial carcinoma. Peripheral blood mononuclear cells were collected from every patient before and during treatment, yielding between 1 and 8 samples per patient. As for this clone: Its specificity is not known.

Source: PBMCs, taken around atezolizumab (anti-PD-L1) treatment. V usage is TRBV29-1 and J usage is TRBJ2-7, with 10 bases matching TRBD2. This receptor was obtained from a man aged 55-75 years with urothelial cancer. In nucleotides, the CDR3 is TGCAGCGTTGATAAGCGGGAGGGCTACGAGCAGTACTTC. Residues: CSVDKREGYEQYF.